Listed here is a single T cell receptor beta chain. Its antigen remains undetermined. One base away there is no much larger clone; base qualities are not given. The CDR3 regions of human TCRbeta chains were analyzed by immunosequencing. For the original study's pipeline: Repertoire TCRs were matched against a reference library of SARS-CoV-2-specific TCRs generated with the MIRA antigen-specificity platform. Breadth was defined as the fraction of unique TCRs that were SARS-CoV-2-associated, and depth was defined as the fraction of total T cells that were SARS-CoV-2-associated. Using the MIRA data, each spike-specific TCR was mapped to the spike region that the TCR reacts to and placed in a CD4 or CD8 class. Log10-transformed breadth and depth values were compared by one-way ANOVA with Sidak's multiple comparisons tests. TCRdb took over this immuneACCESS table, retaining in-frame rearrangements with V and J assigned. Such tables are incomplete; in checked studies, under half of the missing clones stem from an unresolved V gene, and the remainder is unexplained. V and J calls and clone size are those listed in that table; D and trimming were worked out from the DNA. The sample has about 60,000 clones on record, less than 90% of them singletons. Around 20% of the sample goes to the ten largest clones.

The data were taken from a study of T cell responses to AZD1222 COVID-19 vaccine (dated by TCRdb to 2020 to 2022). About the full investigation: AZD1222 recipients whose second dose came at about 4 weeks and those whose second dose came at about 12 weeks were combined into one group, since spike-specific TCR depth and breadth did not differ between the two schedules. TCR sequencing covered fewer than 250 trial participants: about 210 given two doses of AZD1222 and around 26 given two doses of MenACWY control vaccine. Trial participants were enrolled by age into 18-55, 56-69 and 70-plus year subgroups, with approximately 160, 26 and 62 TCR-sequenced participants respectively.

The paper's findings and limits, for the study overall: Most participants were white British and females outnumbered males, and the authors suggested that clonal diversity may have been underestimated. Epitopes outside the regions mutated in the B.1.351 and B.1.1.7 variants were reportedly recognized by nearly half of the unique spike-specific TCRs. The 56-69-year group was small, and its depth increase did not reach significance, likely because of low power. Conclusions about previously exposed vaccinees are limited, since just five to seven AZD1222 recipients were seropositive for SARS-CoV-2 at baseline. After two AZD1222 doses, spike-specific TCR breadth and depth were significantly higher than at day 0 and than in MenACWY recipients. CD4 TCRs associated with the vaccine covered the entire spike protein, and the dominant responses were in regions 160-218 and 743-854. Because no day 14 peak-response samples were available, the repertoires could be characterized only after the peak T cell response.

In light of the paper, this sample's time point label describes: baseline before first vaccination. The vaccinee samples were drawn from two UK trials, COV001 and COV002, one of which was a single-blind randomized controlled phase 2/3 trial testing AZD1222 (ChAdOx1 nCoV-19) in healthy adults. For TCRbeta chain sequencing, PBMC samples were collected from trial participants at day 0 and at day 28 after the second dose. Sequences were derived from peripheral blood, sampled on day 0 of AZD1222 vaccination. This sequence originates from an adult in good health.

At the DNA level, the sequence is TGTGCCAGCAGCTTAGAGTTAGGGGCTGACTATGGCTACACCTTC. Its translation reads: CASSLELGADYGYTF. Recombination joined TRBV7-6 with TRBJ1-2, and the D gene may be TRBD1, 5 bases matching. Sequences SGHVS (CDR1) and FNYEAQ (CDR2) are obtained from the germline V gene. Relative to germline, V is 1 base shorter and J is 3 bases shorter, with 12 bases between their ends. Counted from cysteine to phenylalanine, this CDR3 has 15 amino acids. Only the CDR3 portion is preserved as DNA: 45 bases, with reading frame beginning at the first base. The entire variable domain, with the stretches around the CDR3 drawn from the reference TRBV7-6 and TRBJ1-2 proteins, is GAGVSQSPRYKVTKRGQDVALRCDPISGHVSLYWYRQALGQGPEFLTYFNYEAQQDKSGLPNDRFSAERPEGSISTLTIQRTEQRDSAMYRCASSLELGADYGYTFGSGTRLTVV.